What follows are 8 T cell receptor beta chains derived from one specimen sequenced in a study of memory CD4+ T cells and cytomegalovirus serostatus. Method: immunoSEQ multiplex PCR; TCRdb's copy keeps in-frame clones and lacks some. The table includes around 54,000 clones, roughly three quarters detected once. Single viable CD3+CD4+CD8-CD45RO+ cells were sorted as the memory CD4+ T cells. Sequencing used memory CD4+ T cells from blood. The receptors originated from an adult in good health and CMV-seronegative.

This sequence joins TRBV7-9 and TRBJ2-7; D perhaps matches TRBD2 (6 bases). Germline loops: CDR1 SEHNR, CDR2 FQNEAQ (reference sequence). CDR3 length: 13 residues. The ends were cut back, 5 bases at V and 6 bases at J, with 14 bases in the middle. CDR3 protein: CASSRDWGSEQYF. CDR3 nucleotide sequence: TGTGCCAGCAGCCGGGACTGGGGCTCCGAGCAGTACTTC.

CDR3 bases: TGTGCCAGCAGTGCCCACAAGGGCACTGAAGCTTTCTTT. Translation gives CASSAHKGTEAFF. V is TRBV6-4 and J is TRBJ1-1, with unresolved D. There are 13 residues in the CDR3. Trimming left V 4 bases short and J 4 bases short, with 10 bases between. Germline V gives CDR1 MRHNA, CDR2 SNTAGT.

The rearrangement links TRBV5-6 to TRBJ1-2; 7 nucleotides line up with TRBD1. The V gene's germline CDR1 is SGHDT and CDR2 YYEEEE. CDR3 length: 13 residues. V dropped 2 bases and J dropped 4; count of bases not matched to a gene: 2. CDR3 bases: TGTGCCAGCAGCTTACAGGGGCGCTATGGCTACACCTTC. This codes for CASSLQGRYGYTF.

The rearrangement links TRBV30 to TRBJ2-2; a weak D match, TRBD1 (6 bases). The CDR3 runs to 13 residues. V lost 5 bases, J lost 7 bases, and 14 bases lay in between. Germline CDR1 reads GTSNPN; CDR2 reads SVGIG (reference sequence). The CDR3 reads CAWAGVSGGELFF. The CDR3 nucleotides are TGTGCCTGGGCAGGGGTATCTGGCGGGGAGCTGTTTTTT.

The rearrangement joins TRBV7-8 to TRBJ1-5; D might be TRBD1 (5 bases). Trimming pared 2 bases from V and 0 bases from J, leaving 14 bases between. Germline V gene data show CDR1 as SGHVS and CDR2 as FQNEAQ. This CDR3 is 17 amino acids long. This CDR3 is CASSLRTEGTSNQPQHF. The CDR3 coding sequence is TGTGCCAGCAGCTTACGGACCGAAGGGACTAGCAATCAGCCCCAGCATTTT. Using reference TRBV7-8 and TRBJ1-5 for the parts outside the CDR3, the full variable domain is GAGVSQSPRYKVAKRGQDVALRCDPISGHVSLFWYQQALGQGPEFLTYFQNEAQLDKSGLPSDRFFAERPEGSVSTLKIQRTQQEDSAVYLCASSLRTEGTSNQPQHFGDGTRLSIL.

The chain employs TRBV5-1 and TRBJ1-2; unclear D gene. The CDR3 loop spans 15 amino acids. Per germline, CDR1 SGHRS and CDR2 YFSETQ. Trimming removed 4 bases from V and 7 bases from J, with 20 bases in between. CDR3 nucleotide sequence: TGCGCCAGCAGCGACTGGCCGAAGACCCCCCCTGGCTACACCTTC. As protein: CASSDWPKTPPGYTF.

This clone was observed once. The V and J genes are TRBV28 and TRBJ2-6, with D perhaps matching TRBD2 (7 bases). The CDR3 length is 14 residues. The germline V gene has CDR1 MDHEN and CDR2 SYDVKM. V shed 8 bases and J shed 2 bases, with 10 bases lying between them. In DNA form, the CDR3 reads TGTGCCAGCGAGGGGGGGCCTGGGGCCAACGTCCTGACTTTC. This sequence encodes CASEGGPGANVLTF.

The chain carries TRBV4-1 and TRBJ1-2; D gene uncertain. This CDR3 spans 15 amino acids. The V gene lost 4 bases and the J gene lost 5 bases, with 17 bases spanning the gap. In germline, CDR1 is MGHRA, CDR2 YSYEKL. CDR3 amino acids: CASSPAWTQPYGYTF. The CDR3 coding sequence is TGCGCCAGCAGCCCCGCCTGGACTCAACCTTATGGCTACACCTTC.